One sample yielded the 21 T cell receptor beta chains listed below, sequenced in a study of beta chain features in type 1 diabetes (dated by TCRdb to 2017 to 2018). Broader findings and caveats from the paper: Type 1 diabetes patients showed a moderate but significant shortening of TCRB CDR3 length in all four CD4+ subsets.

The library was prepared using the immunoSEQ multiplex PCR assay. The entire isolated RNA was reverse transcribed using the High Capacity cDNA Reverse Transcription Kit, and thus expressed TCRB transcripts were sequenced. TCRdb carries this immuneACCESS record with in-frame sequences only. Its versions omit some clonotypes, under half of them owing to an unresolved V gene in the studies checked, with the rest unexplained. The sample yields around 70,000 clones; almost 50% were counted once. The ten largest clones take up about 0.74% of the sample. The antigens of these receptors remain unknown. The material sequenced was central memory CD4+ T cells from blood. The source is a man aged 30 to 39 with type 1 diabetes.

The V and J genes are TRBV30 and TRBJ2-3; 13 bases are shared with TRBD2. The CDR3 spans 15 residues. Per germline, CDR1 GTSNPN and CDR2 SVGIG (reference sequence). With 2 bases clipped from V and 5 bases from J, the junction kept 4 bases outside the gene matches. CDR3 protein: CAWSHRLAGGDTQYF. The CDR3, as DNA: TGTGCCTGGAGTCACAGACTAGCGGGAGGAGATACGCAGTATTTT.

The chain is built from TRBV18 and TRBJ2-3; TRBD1 aligns across 10 bases. The CDR3 loop spans 17 amino acids. J lost 3 bases, V lost 3 bases, and 9 bases had no gene match. The germline V gene encodes CDR1 KGHSH and CDR2 LQKENI. The chain's CDR3 is CASSPPGQGWSTDTQYF. The CDR3 region has the DNA TGTGCCAGCTCACCGCCGGGACAGGGGTGGAGTACAGATACGCAGTATTTT.

There are a few counts of this clone. V gene TRBV5-1 combines with J gene TRBJ2-4, with 12 bases fitting TRBD1. V dropped 3 bases and J dropped 11; count of bases not matched to a gene: 9. CDR1 is SGHRS and CDR2 is YFSETQ in the germline V gene. The CDR3 runs to 15 residues. The CDR3 sequence is CASSSLGGQGAFQYF. Written as DNA, the CDR3 is TGCGCCAGCAGCTCCCTGGGGGGACAGGGGGCCTTTCAGTACTTC.

This chain links TRBV10-3 with TRBJ1-2, with 9 positions matching TRBD1. This CDR3 spans 15 amino acids. Germline V CDR1 and CDR2: ENHRY, SYGVKD. Trimming took 4 bases from V and 4 from J; bases not matched to a gene: 7. The CDR3 here is CAISGTGGSVYGYTF. CDR3 nucleotides: TGTGCCATCAGTGGTACAGGGGGCTCTGTCTATGGCTACACCTTC.

The V and J genes are TRBV5-1 and TRBJ1-4, with D maybe TRBD1 (5 bases). CDR1 is SGHRS and CDR2 is YFSETQ in the germline V gene. The CDR3 spans 14 residues. V was pared by 3 bases and J by 5 bases, with 11 bases between. CDR3 sequence: CASSSTVTNEKLFF. CDR3 bases: TGCGCCAGCAGCTCGACAGTAACAAATGAAAAACTGTTTTTT. The full variable domain, with the rest looked up from reference TRBV5-1 and TRBJ1-4, is KAGVTQTPRYLIKTRGQQVTLSCSPISGHRSVSWYQQTPGQGLQFLFEYFSETQRNKGNFPGRFSGRQFSNSRSEMNVSTLELGDSALYLCASSSTVTNEKLFFGSGTQLSVL.

This chain joins TRBV4-1 and TRBJ2-2; D possibly corresponds to TRBD2 (5 bases). CDR3 length: 16 amino acids. Trimming took off 4 bases at V and 6 bases at J, with 18 bases between the two ends. The germline V gene encodes CDR1 MGHRA and CDR2 YSYEKL. The chain's CDR3 is CASSLSVVRGPGELFF. The CDR3 nucleotides read TGCGCCAGCAGCCTCTCGGTAGTTCGGGGTCCCGGGGAGCTGTTTTTT.

This clone was counted between two and nine times. The chain combines TRBV2 with TRBJ2-1; 9 positions match TRBD1. V gave up 4 bases and J gave up 9 bases; unmatched junction bases: 7. The CDR3 runs to 14 residues. The germline gives CDR1 SNHLY, CDR2 FYNNEI. In nucleotides, the CDR3 is TGTGCCAGCAGTGGAAACAGGGGGCTGGGTGAGCAGTTCTTC. It encodes CASSGNRGLGEQFF.

The chain employs TRBV7-2 and TRBJ1-6, with 7 bases aligning to TRBD1. This CDR3 has 20 residues. The V gene end was trimmed by 0 bases and the J gene end by 0 bases; junction bases not matched to a gene: 11. Germline loops: CDR1 SGHTA, CDR2 FQGNSA. The CDR3: CASSLAAQGLMSSYNSPLHF. The CDR3, as DNA: TGTGCCAGCAGCTTAGCCGCACAGGGGTTGATGAGCTCCTATAATTCACCCCTCCACTTT.

The chain is built from TRBV7-9 and TRBJ2-3, with 7 nucleotides matching TRBD1. Germline CDR1 SEHNR, CDR2 FQNEAQ (reference sequence). V was clipped by 5 bases and J by 8 bases; unmatched bases: 16. The CDR3 is 16 amino acids. DNA for the CDR3: TGTGCCAGCAGCCGGGGAGAGGACAGGACGGCGGGTACGCAGTATTTT. This gives the protein CASSRGEDRTAGTQYF.

This clone was counted only a few times. The chain couples TRBV30 to TRBJ1-5; 10 bases match TRBD1. Germline V CDR1 and CDR2: GTSNPN, SVGIG (reference sequence). CDR3 length equals 14 residues. V was pared by 5 bases and J by 3 bases, with 4 bases of the junction left unmatched. The CDR3: CAWGTGEYNQPQHF. The CDR3 nucleotides read TGTGCCTGGGGGACAGGGGAATACAATCAGCCCCAGCATTTT.

This chain connects TRBV5-4 to TRBJ2-6; 8 positions agree with TRBD1. The V gene end was trimmed by 4 bases and the J gene end by 0 bases; junction bases not matched to a gene: 12. CDR1 and CDR2 (germline): SGHNT, YYREEE (reference sequence). CDR3 length: 19 amino acids. In DNA form, the CDR3 reads TGTGCCAGCAGCCAAGGGACAGGTCAAATAAGCTCTGGGGCCAACGTCCTGACTTTC. Translating gives CASSQGTGQISSGANVLTF.

The table lists this clone with a few counts. The rearrangement joins TRBV6-1 to TRBJ2-3; tentative D call: TRBD2 (5 bases). This CDR3 contains 13 residues. From germline, CDR1 is MNHNS and CDR2 SASEGT. Trimming shortened V by 4 bases and J by 4 bases, and 9 bases separated the two germline ends. The DNA for the CDR3 is TGTGCCAGCAGTGCTGGTAGCGCAGATACGCAGTATTTT. Translated: CASSAGSADTQYF.

The chain has TRBV6-5 and TRBJ2-7; possibly TRBD2 for D (6 bases). The CDR3 runs 13 residues. Germline values: CDR1 MNHEY, CDR2 SVGAGI. The V and J ends lost 4 bases and 3 bases respectively, with 10 bases between them. The chain's CDR3 is CASSLLADYEQYF. CDR3 DNA sequence: TGTGCCAGCAGTTTGTTAGCGGACTACGAGCAGTACTTC.

This clone was counted between two and nine times. The chain is built from TRBV5-1 and TRBJ1-1; the D is unclear. V lost 4 bases and J lost 8, with 9 bases in between. Germline CDR1 SGHRS, CDR2 YFSETQ. The CDR3 has 11 amino acids. CDR3 coding DNA: TGCGCCAGCAGCGCCACGGGGGAAGCTTTCTTT. As protein: CASSATGEAFF.

CDR3 nucleotide sequence: TGTGCCAGCAGTCCCGGGACTAGCGGGACCTACGAGCAGTACTTC. This codes for CASSPGTSGTYEQYF. The chain couples TRBV28 to TRBJ2-7, with TRBD2 matching over 13 bases. The CDR3 runs to 15 residues. The V gene end was trimmed by 5 bases and the J gene end by 2 bases; junction bases not matched to a gene: 3. Germline V CDR1 and CDR2: MDHEN, SYDVKM.

This chain uses TRBV11-3 with TRBJ1-4; possible D gene TRBD1, 5 bases. The CDR3 is made up of 16 amino acids. Trimming pared 5 bases from V and 3 bases from J, leaving 16 bases between. The germline CDR1 and CDR2 sequences are SGHNT and YENEEA. The CDR3 DNA reads as TGTGCCAGCAGCCCCCGGCGCAGGGACTCTAATGAAAAACTGTTTTTT. Translated, it gives CASSPRRRDSNEKLFF.

This clone has just a few counts. The CDR3 nucleotides are TGCGCCAGCAGCTCCTGGACAGGGGCGAACACCGGGGAGCTGTTTTTT. This translates into CASSSWTGANTGELFF. The chain employs TRBV5-1 and TRBJ2-2; 9 nucleotides align to TRBD1. Looked up from germline, CDR1 is SGHRS and CDR2 is YFSETQ. This CDR3 comprises 16 residues. J gave up 0 bases and V 3 bases, and 3 bases lay outside the gene matches.

The genes are TRBV15 and TRBJ2-1; D is unclear. CDR1 LNHNV and CDR2 YYDKDF come from the germline V gene (reference sequence). This CDR3 spans 14 amino acids. V was pared by 0 bases and J by 10 bases, with 13 bases between. The CDR3 DNA reads TGTGCCACCAGCAGAGACGCGGTGCGGTTGGAGCAGTTCTTC. Translating it yields CATSRDAVRLEQFF.

This chain uses TRBV5-8 with TRBJ1-4, with D tentatively TRBD1 (5 bases). CDR1 is SGHTS and CDR2 is YDEGEE in the germline V gene. The CDR3 has 19 amino acids. Trimming shortened V by 1 base and J by 8 bases, and 27 bases separated the two germline ends. CDR3 protein: CASSLWAGFVVGDSEKLFF. The CDR3 region has the DNA TGTGCCAGCAGCTTGTGGGCAGGGTTCGTTGTCGGAGATTCGGAAAAACTGTTTTTT.

This clone came up a few times. The chain has TRBV6-5 and TRBJ2-7, with D possibly being TRBD1 (5 bases). CDR1 and CDR2 (germline): MNHEY, SVGAGI. V lost 8 bases and J 3 bases, leaving 11 bases between the germline ends. The CDR3 runs to 12 residues. In nucleotides, the CDR3 is TGTGCCAGCCAGGGCGACATCTACGAGCAGTACTTC. The encoded protein is CASQGDIYEQYF.

The rearrangement uses TRBV9 and TRBJ2-7, with a possible D match to TRBD2 (6 bases). The CDR3 sequence is 17 residues long. The germline V gene has CDR1 SGDLS and CDR2 YYNGEE. V dropped 4 bases and J dropped 2 bases, with 22 bases sitting between them. The chain's CDR3 is CASSPRNRDLGPYEQYF. The CDR3 DNA reads as TGTGCCAGCAGCCCAAGAAACCGGGACTTAGGTCCCTACGAGCAGTACTTC.